The 9 T cell receptor beta chains below come from one sample, sequenced in a study of immune evolution from preneoplasia to lung adenocarcinoma. Using immunoSEQ multiplex PCR, the repertoire was profiled, and TCRdb retains in-frame clones only, with some absent. The top ten clones hold less than 7.5% of a sample with some 4,000 clones, under 60% of them seen once. Sample: FFPE normal lung tissue adjacent to the tumor. These receptor sequences come from a person aged 50-59 years with lung adenocarcinoma.

This sequence joins TRBV30 and TRBJ1-1, with D unclear. The germline V gene has CDR1 GTSNPN and CDR2 SVGIG (reference sequence). This CDR3 comprises 13 residues. The V end lost 3 bases, the J end lost 5 bases, and 13 bases lay between the germline ends. In DNA form, the CDR3 reads TGTGCCTGGAGGCCGGAAGGGAGGACTGAAGCTTTCTTT. Translation gives CAWRPEGRTEAFF.

This clone came up a few times. The gene calls are TRBV7-9 and TRBJ2-5; TRBD2 agrees at 8 bases. CDR1 and CDR2 (germline): SEHNR, FQNEAQ (reference sequence). The CDR3 covers 15 residues. Unmatched junction bases numbered 8, after V lost 7 bases and J lost 1 base. The CDR3 here is CASTVLAGSQETQYF. The CDR3 DNA reads as TGTGCCAGCACGGTGTTAGCGGGAAGCCAAGAGACCCAGTACTTC.

J is TRBJ1-4 and V is TRBV7-9, with D unresolved. This CDR3 comprises 14 residues. Germline CDR1 reads SEHNR; CDR2 reads FQNEAQ (reference sequence). V lost 1 base and J 3 bases, leaving 6 bases between the germline ends. This CDR3 is CASSLVAANEKLFF. The CDR3 nucleotides are TGTGCCAGCAGCTTAGTCGCAGCTAATGAAAAACTGTTTTTT.

The chain recombines TRBV11-2 with TRBJ1-6; tentative D call: TRBD1 (5 bases). The V end was cut by 6 bases, the J end by 9 bases, with 18 bases between. CDR1 is SGHAT and CDR2 is FQNNGV in the germline V gene. There are 15 residues in the CDR3. The DNA for the CDR3 is TGTGCCAGCAGTCTCGGGGCAGGGCTTGGTTCACCCCTCCACTTT. This translates into CASSLGAGLGSPLHF.

The chain combines TRBV7-8 with TRBJ2-7, with TRBD1 matching over 8 bases. V was pared by 1 base and J by 1 base, with 6 bases of the junction left unmatched. This CDR3 region has 16 residues. Germline V lookup: CDR1 SGHVS, CDR2 FQNEAQ. CDR3 sequence: CASSLGGTGLSYEQYF. The CDR3 bases are TGTGCCAGCAGCTTAGGGGGGACAGGCCTATCCTACGAGCAGTACTTC.

This chain links TRBV11-2 with TRBJ2-5, with 10 bases fitting TRBD1. Germline V gene sequence: CDR1 SGHAT, CDR2 FQNNGV. V lost 4 bases to trimming and J lost 5 bases; unmatched junction nucleotides: 7. The CDR3 has 15 residues. The CDR3 DNA sequence: TGTGCCAGCAGCTCCGACAGGGGGCACGGGGAGACCCAGTACTTC. Amino acid sequence: CASSSDRGHGETQYF.

A few counts support this clone. V is TRBV7-8 and J is TRBJ1-2, with D possibly matching TRBD1 (6 bases). Looked up from germline, CDR1 is SGHVS and CDR2 is FQNEAQ. The CDR3 consists of 14 residues. V dropped 5 bases and J dropped 2 bases, with 12 bases sitting between them. The CDR3 coding sequence is TGTGCCAGCAGCCCACGGGACAAGAACTATGGCTACACCTTC. Amino acids: CASSPRDKNYGYTF.

The rearrangement links TRBV30 to TRBJ2-1, with D uncertain. The V end was cut by 0 bases, the J end by 4 bases, with 13 bases between. The germline V gene has CDR1 GTSNPN and CDR2 SVGIG (reference sequence). The CDR3 runs to 15 residues. This CDR3 reads CAWSVPLPGYNEQFF. The CDR3 bases are TGTGCCTGGAGTGTACCCCTCCCCGGGTACAATGAGCAGTTCTTC. The variable domain in full, completed from reference TRBV30 and TRBJ2-1, reads SQTIHQWPATLVQPVGSPLSLECTVEGTSNPNLYWYRQAAGRGLQLLFYSVGIGQISSEVPQNLSASRPQDRQFILSSKKLLLSDSGFYLCAWSVPLPGYNEQFFGPGTRLTVL.

This clone was counted only a few times. The V call is TRBV28, the J call TRBJ1-3, with no clear D. The V end was cut by 2 bases, the J end by 0 bases, with 8 bases between. Germline CDR1 and CDR2: MDHEN and SYDVKM. The CDR3 spans 15 residues. The DNA for the CDR3 is TGTGCCAGCAGTTTAGGACTGATCTCTGGAAACACCATATATTTT. The encoded protein is CASSLGLISGNTIYF.